Given below is one T cell receptor beta chain in context. This clonotype has a handful of counts. Its antigen is still unknown. Base qualities were left out, and no much larger clone turns up one base away. The library was generated by 5' RACE. Sequencing took place on an Illumina HiSeq 2000. A universal primer binding site was added through template switching, and the final cDNA carried a unique molecular identifier so that TCR cDNA molecules could be counted accurately. Specific primers in the conserved constant-segment region were used to synthesize first-strand cDNA for the TCR alpha and beta chains. To control for contamination, every cDNA library carried two barcodes: a SMART-Mk sample barcode plus Illumina barcodes. Two successive PCR steps introduced TruSeq adapter sequences along with Illumina sample barcodes. TCR alpha and beta cDNA libraries were sequenced on the Illumina HiSeq platform with custom primers. As for the authors' bioinformatics: Unique molecular identifiers were extracted from raw reads with MiGEC, and CDR3 positions were determined with MiXCR. Recombination models were inferred per individual with the repgenHMM and IGoR tools using an EM algorithm. Shared clonotype analysis was performed with the tcR package in R, normalizing sharing by the product of cloneset sizes. Out-of-frame nonproductive sequences were analyzed to study raw recombination free of thymic and clonal selection effects. The public reads were reanalyzed by TCRdb: fastp trimming at Q25, MiXCR alignment, in-frame beta chains only. Rows are combined by CDR3 protein, so each entry shows the most common genes and DNA. None of the V and J calls come from the authors' own analysis; TCRdb made them. For this sample the table gives about 390,000 distinct CDR3 sequences, of which roughly 10% were detected only once. About 8.1% of the sample rests with the top ten.

The source of the sample is a study of identical twins (dated by TCRdb to about 2016). Context from the whole study: To test whether fetal clonotypes persist, this study deep-sequenced TCR alpha and beta repertoires from monozygotic twins, from unrelated adults of various ages, and from cord blood. To rule out contamination, the twin experiments were replicated at different times with different library preparation protocols.

Only healthy Caucasian donors were included. Three unrelated non-twin adults were also sequenced: a male aged 18 to 30, a male aged 50 to 59 and a female aged 50 to 59. Miltenyi CD45RO+ enrichment and human naive T-cell isolation kits were used to isolate memory (CD45RO+) and naive T cells from PBMC. The CDR3 goes from the cysteine to the phenylalanine over 17 residues. Only the CDR3 portion is preserved as DNA: 51 bases, with reading frame beginning at the first base. The germline V end is reduced by 3 bases and the J end by 4 bases; junction bases left unmatched: 8. Looking up the germline V gene yields CDR1 LGHNA and CDR2 YNFKEQ. The investigation overall reported the following: Invariant T cells such as MAIT and iNKT could partly confound zero-insertion analyses, though diverse VJ usage argued against this for most clonotypes. Compared with coincidental sharing between unrelated individuals, an excess of low generation-probability sequences was observed among out-of-frame TCR alpha sequences shared between twins. In monozygotic twins, out-of-frame TCR alpha sharing was systematically underestimated by recombination models, although the models agreed with sharing between unrelated individuals. Abundant cord blood beta clonotypes carried fewer insertions; young adult naive repertoires showed a weaker similar trend, while memory repertoires showed none. In beta out-of-frame sequences, excess twin sharing was weaker, because having fewer shared sequences lowered the signal-to-noise ratio. Because the same donors could not be followed over many years, conclusions were based on cross-sectional statistical analysis.

The sample consisted of naive T cells sorted from blood. What the cell subset or site label conveys for this sample: cells isolated with a human naive T-cell isolation kit. This TCR derives from a woman aged 45-65 years in good health. The rearrangement joined TRBV4-2 to TRBJ2-1; 11 central bases correspond to TRBD2. CDR3 reads: CASSQQLAGAAYNEQFF. The DNA is TGTGCCAGCAGCCAGCAACTAGCGGGAGCGGCATACAATGAGCAGTTCTTC.